Included here is one TCR beta chain sequence, with context. The antigen is not known. At one boundary the junction diverges from the germline segment, which might be a read error. Every patient had mismatch repair deficiency by PCR or immunohistochemistry. TCRs were sequenced from a few patients responding to pembrolizumab. This record comes from a study of PD-1 blockade in mismatch repair-deficient tumors. Study details: Patients had about 13 mismatch repair-deficient cancer types and were previously treated and progressing.

Findings of the study overall: After pembrolizumab, tumor-resident clones rose rapidly, then generally contracted before radiologic responses.

The protocol was immunoSEQ multiplex PCR, while the TCRdb copy is restricted to in-frame clones and leaves out a portion. The repertoire consists of around 18,000 clones, with around 82% occurring once and the leading ten covering roughly 1.5%. Germline CDR1 and CDR2: SNHLY and FYNNEI. This CDR3 has 13 amino acids. The chain is built from TRBV2 and TRBJ1-1; no firm D call. Sequencing used PBMCs, obtained less than 25 weeks after starting pembrolizumab. The TCR originated in an adult with mismatch repair-deficient cancer. In nucleotides, the CDR3 is TGTGCCGGCAGATTTTCTATGAACACTGAAGCTTTCTTT. This translates into CAGRFSMNTEAFF.